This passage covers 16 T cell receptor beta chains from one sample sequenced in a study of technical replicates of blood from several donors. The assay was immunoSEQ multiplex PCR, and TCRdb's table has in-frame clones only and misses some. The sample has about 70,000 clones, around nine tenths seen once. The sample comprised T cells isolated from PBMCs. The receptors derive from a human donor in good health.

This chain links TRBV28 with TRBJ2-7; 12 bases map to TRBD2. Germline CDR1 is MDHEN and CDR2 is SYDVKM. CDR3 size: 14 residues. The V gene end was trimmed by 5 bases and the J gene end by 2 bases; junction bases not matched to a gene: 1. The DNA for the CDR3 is TGTGCCAGCAGTGGACTAGCGGGGACCTACGAGCAGTACTTC. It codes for CASSGLAGTYEQYF. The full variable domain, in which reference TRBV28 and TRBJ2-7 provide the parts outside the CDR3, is DVKVTQSSRYLVKRTGEKVFLECVQDMDHENMFWYRQDPGLGLRLIYFSYDVKMKEKGDIPEGYSVSREKKERFSLILESASTNQTSMYLCASSGLAGTYEQYFGPGTRLTVT.

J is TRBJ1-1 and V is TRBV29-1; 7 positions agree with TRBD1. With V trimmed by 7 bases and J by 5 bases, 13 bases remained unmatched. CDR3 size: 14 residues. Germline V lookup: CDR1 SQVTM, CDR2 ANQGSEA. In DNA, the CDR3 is TGCAGCGGGGTTCTGACAGGGCGAGGTACTGAAGCTTTCTTT. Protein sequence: CSGVLTGRGTEAFF.

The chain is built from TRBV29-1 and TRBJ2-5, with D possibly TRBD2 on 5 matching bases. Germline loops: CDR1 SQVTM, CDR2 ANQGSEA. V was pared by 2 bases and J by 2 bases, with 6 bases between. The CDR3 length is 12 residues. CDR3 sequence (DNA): TGCAGCGTTGAAAGCGGACAAGAGACCCAGTACTTC. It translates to CSVESGQETQYF.

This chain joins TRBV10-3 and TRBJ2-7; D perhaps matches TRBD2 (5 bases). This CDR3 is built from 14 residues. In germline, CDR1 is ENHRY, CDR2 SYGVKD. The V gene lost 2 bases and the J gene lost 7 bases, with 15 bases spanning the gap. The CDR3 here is CAISEEGTVREQYF. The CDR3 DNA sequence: TGTGCCATCAGTGAGGAGGGAACGGTACGAGAGCAGTACTTC.

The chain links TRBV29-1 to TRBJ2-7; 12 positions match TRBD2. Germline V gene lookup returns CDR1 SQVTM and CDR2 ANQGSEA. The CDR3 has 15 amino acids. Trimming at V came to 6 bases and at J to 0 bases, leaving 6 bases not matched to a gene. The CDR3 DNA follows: TGCAGCGTAGTACTAGCGGGAGGTGGCTCCTACGAGCAGTACTTC. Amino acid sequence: CSVVLAGGGSYEQYF.

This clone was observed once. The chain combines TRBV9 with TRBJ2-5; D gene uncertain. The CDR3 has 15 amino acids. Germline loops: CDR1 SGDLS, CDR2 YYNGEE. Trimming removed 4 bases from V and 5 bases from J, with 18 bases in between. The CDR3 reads CASSRSGPLAETQYF. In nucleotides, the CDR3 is TGTGCCAGCAGCCGTTCAGGTCCCCTGGCGGAGACCCAGTACTTC.

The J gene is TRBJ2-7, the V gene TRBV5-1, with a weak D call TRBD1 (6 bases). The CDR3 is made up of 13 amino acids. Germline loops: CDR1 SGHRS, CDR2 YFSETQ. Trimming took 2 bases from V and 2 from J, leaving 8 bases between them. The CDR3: CASSFRQAYEQYF. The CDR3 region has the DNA TGCGCCAGCAGCTTCCGACAGGCCTACGAGCAGTACTTC.

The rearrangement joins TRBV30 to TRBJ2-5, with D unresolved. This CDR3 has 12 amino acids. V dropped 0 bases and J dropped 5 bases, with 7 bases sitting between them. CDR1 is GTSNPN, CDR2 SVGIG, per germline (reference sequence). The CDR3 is CAWSVFRETQYF. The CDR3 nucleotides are TGTGCCTGGAGTGTGTTCAGGGAGACCCAGTACTTC.

As DNA, the CDR3 is TGTGCCAGCAGCCCAGGACTAGCGGGCACAGATACGCAGTATTTT. It codes for CASSPGLAGTDTQYF. This rearrangement joins TRBV25-1 to TRBJ2-3; 10 bases map to TRBD2. With V trimmed by 6 bases and J by 1 base, 4 bases remained unmatched. Per germline, CDR1 MGHDK and CDR2 SYGVNS. CDR3 size: 15 residues.

DNA of the CDR3: TGTGCCAGCACCTATGGACAGGGCCAGACCCAGCATTTT. This gives the protein CASTYGQGQTQHF. The rearrangement uses TRBV6-6 and TRBJ1-5, with TRBD1 matching 8 bases. Germline lookup yields CDR1 MNHNY and CDR2 SVGAGI (reference sequence). The trim removed 7 bases at V and 11 bases at J, leaving 10 bases unmatched. This CDR3 has 13 residues.

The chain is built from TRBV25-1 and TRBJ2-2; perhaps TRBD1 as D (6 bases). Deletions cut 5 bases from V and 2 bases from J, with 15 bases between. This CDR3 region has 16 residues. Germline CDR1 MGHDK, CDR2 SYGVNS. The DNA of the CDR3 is TGTGCCAGCAGTCGAATAGGGACATCTAACACCGGGGAGCTGTTTTTT. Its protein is CASSRIGTSNTGELFF. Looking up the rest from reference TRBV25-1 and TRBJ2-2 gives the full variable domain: EADIYQTPRYLVIGTGKKITLECSQTMGHDKMYWYQQDPGMELHLIHYSYGVNSTEKGDLSSESTVSRIRTEHFPLTLESARPSHTSQYLCASSRIGTSNTGELFFGEGSRLTVL.

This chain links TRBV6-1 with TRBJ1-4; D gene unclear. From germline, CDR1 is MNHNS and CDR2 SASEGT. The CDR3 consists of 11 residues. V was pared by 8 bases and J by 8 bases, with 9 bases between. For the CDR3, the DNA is TGTGCCAGCTCGCACGGGGAAAAACTGTTTTTT. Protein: CASSHGEKLFF.

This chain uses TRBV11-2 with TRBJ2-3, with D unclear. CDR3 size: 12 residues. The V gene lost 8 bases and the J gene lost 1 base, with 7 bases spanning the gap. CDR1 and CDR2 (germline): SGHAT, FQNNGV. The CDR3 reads CASSPGTDTQYF. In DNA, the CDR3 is TGTGCCAGCTCCCCCGGCACAGATACGCAGTATTTT.

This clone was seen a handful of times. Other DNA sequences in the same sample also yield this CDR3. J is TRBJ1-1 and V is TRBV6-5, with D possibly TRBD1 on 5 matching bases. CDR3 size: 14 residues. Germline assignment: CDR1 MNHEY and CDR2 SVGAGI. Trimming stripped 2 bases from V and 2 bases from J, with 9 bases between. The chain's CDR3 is CASSYDGGNTEAFF. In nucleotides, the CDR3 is TGTGCCAGCAGTTACGACGGGGGTAACACTGAAGCTTTCTTT.

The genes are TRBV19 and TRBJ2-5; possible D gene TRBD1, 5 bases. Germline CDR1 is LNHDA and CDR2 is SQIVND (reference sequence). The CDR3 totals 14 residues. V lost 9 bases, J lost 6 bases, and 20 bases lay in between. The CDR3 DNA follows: TGTGCCAGCGAAATGAAGGGGTTGTCTCAGACCCAGTACTTC. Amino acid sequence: CASEMKGLSQTQYF.

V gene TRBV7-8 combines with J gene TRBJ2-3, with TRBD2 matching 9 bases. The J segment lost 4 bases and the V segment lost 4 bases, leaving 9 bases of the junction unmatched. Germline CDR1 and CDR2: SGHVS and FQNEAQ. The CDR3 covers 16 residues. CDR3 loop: CASSSLLAGAADTQYF. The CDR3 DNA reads TGTGCCAGCAGCTCCCTCTTAGCGGGAGCGGCAGATACGCAGTATTTT.